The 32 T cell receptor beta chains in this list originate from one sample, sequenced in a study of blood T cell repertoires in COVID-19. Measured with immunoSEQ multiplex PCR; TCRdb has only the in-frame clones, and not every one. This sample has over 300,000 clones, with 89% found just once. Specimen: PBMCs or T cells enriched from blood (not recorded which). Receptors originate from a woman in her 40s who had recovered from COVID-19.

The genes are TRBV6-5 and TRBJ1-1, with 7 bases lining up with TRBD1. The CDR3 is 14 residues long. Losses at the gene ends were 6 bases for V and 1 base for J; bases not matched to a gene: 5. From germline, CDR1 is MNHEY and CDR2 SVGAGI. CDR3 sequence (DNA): TGTGCCAGCAGGACAGGGTTACAGAACACTGAAGCTTTCTTT. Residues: CASRTGLQNTEAFF.

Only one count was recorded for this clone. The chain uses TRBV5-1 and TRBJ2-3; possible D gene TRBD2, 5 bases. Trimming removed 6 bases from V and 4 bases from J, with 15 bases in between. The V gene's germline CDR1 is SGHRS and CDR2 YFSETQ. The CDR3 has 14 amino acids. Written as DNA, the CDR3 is TGCGCCAGCAACATCAACGAGGGATCAGATACGCAGTATTTT. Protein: CASNINEGSDTQYF. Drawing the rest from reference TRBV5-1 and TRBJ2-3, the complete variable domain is KAGVTQTPRYLIKTRGQQVTLSCSPISGHRSVSWYQQTPGQGLQFLFEYFSETQRNKGNFPGRFSGRQFSNSRSEMNVSTLELGDSALYLCASNINEGSDTQYFGPGTRLTVL.

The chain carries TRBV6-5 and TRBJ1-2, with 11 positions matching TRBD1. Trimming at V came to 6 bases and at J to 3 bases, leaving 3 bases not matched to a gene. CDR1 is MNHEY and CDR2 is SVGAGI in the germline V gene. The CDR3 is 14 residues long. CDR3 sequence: CASSGQGADYGYTF. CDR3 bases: TGTGCCAGCAGCGGACAGGGGGCAGACTATGGCTACACCTTC.

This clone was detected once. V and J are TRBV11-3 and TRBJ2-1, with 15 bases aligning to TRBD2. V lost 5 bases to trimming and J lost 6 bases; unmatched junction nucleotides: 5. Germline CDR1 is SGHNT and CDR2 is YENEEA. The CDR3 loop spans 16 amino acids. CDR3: CASSPGLAGGGNEQFF. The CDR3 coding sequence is TGTGCCAGCAGCCCGGGACTAGCGGGGGGCGGCAATGAGCAGTTCTTC.

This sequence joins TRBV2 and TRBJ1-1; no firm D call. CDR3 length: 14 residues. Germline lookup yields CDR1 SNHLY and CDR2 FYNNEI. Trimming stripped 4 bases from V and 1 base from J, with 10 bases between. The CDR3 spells CASSVNRGNTEAFF. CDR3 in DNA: TGTGCCAGCAGTGTTAACCGGGGGAACACTGAAGCTTTCTTT.

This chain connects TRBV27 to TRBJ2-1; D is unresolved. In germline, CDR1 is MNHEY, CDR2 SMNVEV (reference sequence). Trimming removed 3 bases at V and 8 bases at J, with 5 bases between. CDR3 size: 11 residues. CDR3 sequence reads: CASSFGDEQFF. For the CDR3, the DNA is TGTGCCAGCAGTTTCGGTGATGAGCAGTTCTTC.

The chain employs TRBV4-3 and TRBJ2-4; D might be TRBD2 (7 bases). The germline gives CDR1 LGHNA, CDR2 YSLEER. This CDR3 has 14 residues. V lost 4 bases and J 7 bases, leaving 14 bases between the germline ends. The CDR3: CASSPSRGANIQYF. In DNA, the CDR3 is TGCGCCAGCAGCCCTTCCCGGGGGGCCAACATTCAGTACTTC.

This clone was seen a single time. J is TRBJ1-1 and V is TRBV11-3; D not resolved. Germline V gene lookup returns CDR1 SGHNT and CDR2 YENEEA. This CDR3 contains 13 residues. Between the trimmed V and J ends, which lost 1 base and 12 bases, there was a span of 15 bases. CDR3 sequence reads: CASSLGLRHETFF. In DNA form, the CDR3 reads TGTGCCAGCAGCTTAGGCCTGCGGCACGAGACTTTCTTT.

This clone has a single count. CDR3 residues: CASSTTPGDYEQYF. CDR3 coding DNA: TGTGCCAGCAGCACTACACCGGGGGACTACGAGCAGTACTTC. The chain has TRBV16 and TRBJ2-7; D may be TRBD2 (6 bases). The CDR3 runs 14 residues. Germline CDR1 KGHSY, CDR2 FQNENV. V lost 5 bases, J lost 3 bases, and 14 bases lay in between. The full variable domain, in which reference TRBV16 and TRBJ2-7 provide the parts outside the CDR3, is GEEVAQTPKHLVRGEGQKAKLYCAPIKGHSYVFWYQQVLKNEFKFLISFQNENVFDETGMPKERFSAKCLPNSPCSLEIQATKLEDSAVYFCASSTTPGDYEQYFGPGTRLTVT.

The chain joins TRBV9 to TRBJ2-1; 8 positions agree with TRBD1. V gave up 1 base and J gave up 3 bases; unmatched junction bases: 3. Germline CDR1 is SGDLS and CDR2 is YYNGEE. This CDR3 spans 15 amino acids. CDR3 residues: CASSVQGARYNEQFF. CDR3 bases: TGTGCCAGCAGCGTACAGGGGGCCCGCTACAATGAGCAGTTCTTC. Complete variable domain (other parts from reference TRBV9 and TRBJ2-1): DSGVTQTPKHLITATGQRVTLRCSPRSGDLSVYWYQQSLDQGLQFLIQYYNGEERAKGNILERFSAQQFPDLHSELNLSSLELGDSALYFCASSVQGARYNEQFFGPGTRLTVL.

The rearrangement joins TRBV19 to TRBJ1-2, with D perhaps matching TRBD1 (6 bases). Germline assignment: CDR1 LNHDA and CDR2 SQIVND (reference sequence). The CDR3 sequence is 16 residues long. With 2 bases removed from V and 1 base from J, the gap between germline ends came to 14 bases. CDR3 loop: CASSIPWGQNNYGYTF. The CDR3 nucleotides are TGTGCCAGTAGTATACCTTGGGGGCAGAATAACTATGGCTACACCTTC.

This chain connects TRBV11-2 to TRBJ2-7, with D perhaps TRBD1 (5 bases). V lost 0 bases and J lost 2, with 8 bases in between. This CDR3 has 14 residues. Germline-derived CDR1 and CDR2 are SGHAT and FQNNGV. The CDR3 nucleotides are TGTGCCAGCAGCTTAGATCAGGGCCCCTACGAGCAGTACTTC. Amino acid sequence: CASSLDQGPYEQYF.

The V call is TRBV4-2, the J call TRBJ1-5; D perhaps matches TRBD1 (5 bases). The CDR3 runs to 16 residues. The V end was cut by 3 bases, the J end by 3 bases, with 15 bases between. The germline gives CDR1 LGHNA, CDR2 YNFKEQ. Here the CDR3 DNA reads TGTGCCAGCAGCCAGTTCCAGGGTGGCTCCAATCAGCCCCAGCATTTT. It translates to CASSQFQGGSNQPQHF.

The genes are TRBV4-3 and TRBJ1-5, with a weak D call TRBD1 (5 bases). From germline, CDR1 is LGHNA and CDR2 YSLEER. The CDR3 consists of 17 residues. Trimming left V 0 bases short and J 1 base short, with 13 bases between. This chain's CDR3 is CASSQDVTGVSNQPQHF. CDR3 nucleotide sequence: TGCGCCAGCAGCCAAGATGTAACAGGCGTAAGCAATCAGCCCCAGCATTTT.

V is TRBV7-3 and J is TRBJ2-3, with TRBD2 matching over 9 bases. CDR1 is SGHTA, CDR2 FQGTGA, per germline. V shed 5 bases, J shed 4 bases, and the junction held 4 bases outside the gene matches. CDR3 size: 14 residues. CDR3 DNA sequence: TGTGCCAGCAGCCGTAGCGGGAGCGCAGATACGCAGTATTTT. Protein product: CASSRSGSADTQYF.

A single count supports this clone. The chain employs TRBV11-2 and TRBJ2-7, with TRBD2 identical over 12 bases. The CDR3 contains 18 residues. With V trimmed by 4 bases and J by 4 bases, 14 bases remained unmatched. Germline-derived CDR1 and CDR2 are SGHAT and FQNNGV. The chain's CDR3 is CASSSQTSGGPTLYEQYF. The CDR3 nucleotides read TGTGCCAGCAGCTCGCAGACTAGCGGGGGACCAACCCTATACGAGCAGTACTTC.

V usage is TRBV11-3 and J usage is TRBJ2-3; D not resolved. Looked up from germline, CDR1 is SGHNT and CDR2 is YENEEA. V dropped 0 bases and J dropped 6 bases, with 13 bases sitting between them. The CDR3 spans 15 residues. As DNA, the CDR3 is TGTGCCAGCAGCTTAGAGGGTCCTCCGAGGGATACGCAGTATTTT. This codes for CASSLEGPPRDTQYF.

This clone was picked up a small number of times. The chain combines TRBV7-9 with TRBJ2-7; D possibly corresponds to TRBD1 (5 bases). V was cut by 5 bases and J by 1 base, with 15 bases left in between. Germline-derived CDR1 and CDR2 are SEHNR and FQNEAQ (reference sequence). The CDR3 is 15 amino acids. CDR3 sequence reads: CASSPPGAASYEQYF. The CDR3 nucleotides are TGTGCCAGCAGCCCTCCTGGGGCCGCTTCCTACGAGCAGTACTTC. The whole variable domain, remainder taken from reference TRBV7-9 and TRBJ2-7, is DTGVSQNPRHKITKRGQNVTFRCDPISEHNRLYWYRQTLGQGPEFLTYFQNEAQLEKSRLLSDRFSAERPKGSFSTLEIQRTEQGDSAMYLCASSPPGAASYEQYFGPGTRLTVT.

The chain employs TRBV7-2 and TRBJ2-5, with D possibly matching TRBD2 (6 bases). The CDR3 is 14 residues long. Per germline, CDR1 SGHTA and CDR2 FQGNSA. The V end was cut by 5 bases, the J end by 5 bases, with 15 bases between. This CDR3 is CASSPRTGAETQYF. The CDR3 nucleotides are TGTGCCAGCAGCCCGCGGACGGGAGCGGAGACCCAGTACTTC.

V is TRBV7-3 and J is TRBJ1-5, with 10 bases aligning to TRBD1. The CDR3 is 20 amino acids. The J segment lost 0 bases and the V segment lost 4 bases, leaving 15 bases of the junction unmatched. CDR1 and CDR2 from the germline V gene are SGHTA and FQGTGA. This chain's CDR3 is CASSSEGRGQGRNSNQPQHF. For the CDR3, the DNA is TGTGCCAGCAGCTCGGAGGGTAGGGGACAGGGGCGAAATAGCAATCAGCCCCAGCATTTT. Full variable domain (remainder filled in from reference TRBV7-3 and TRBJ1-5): GAGVSQTPSNKVTEKGKYVELRCDPISGHTALYWYRQSLGQGPEFLIYFQGTGAADDSGLPNDRFFAVRPEGSVSTLKIQRTERGDSAVYLCASSSEGRGQGRNSNQPQHFGDGTRLSIL.

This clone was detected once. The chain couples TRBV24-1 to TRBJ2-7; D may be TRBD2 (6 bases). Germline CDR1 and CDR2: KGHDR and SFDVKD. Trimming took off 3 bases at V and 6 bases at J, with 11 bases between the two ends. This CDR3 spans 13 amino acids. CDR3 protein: CATSDRGRSEQYF. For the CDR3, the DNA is TGTGCCACCAGTGATCGAGGGAGGTCCGAGCAGTACTTC.

CDR3 in amino acids: CASSEASLLAGFDNEQFF. The DNA of the CDR3 is TGTGCCAGCAGTGAAGCATCATTACTAGCGGGATTTGACAATGAGCAGTTCTTC. The chain is built from TRBV2 and TRBJ2-1, with 10 bases aligning to TRBD2. J gave up 5 bases and V 0 bases, and 10 bases lay outside the gene matches. CDR1 and CDR2 from the germline V gene are SNHLY and FYNNEI. The CDR3 spans 18 residues.

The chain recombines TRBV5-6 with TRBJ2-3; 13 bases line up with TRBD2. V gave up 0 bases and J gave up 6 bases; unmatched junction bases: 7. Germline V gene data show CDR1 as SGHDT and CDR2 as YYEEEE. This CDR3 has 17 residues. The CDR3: CASSLVWTSGGGDTQYF. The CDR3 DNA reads TGTGCCAGCAGCTTGGTATGGACTAGCGGGGGCGGGGATACGCAGTATTTT.

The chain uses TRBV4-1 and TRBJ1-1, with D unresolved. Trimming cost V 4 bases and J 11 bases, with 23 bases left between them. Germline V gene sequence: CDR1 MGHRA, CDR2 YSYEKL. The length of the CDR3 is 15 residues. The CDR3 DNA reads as TGCGCCAGCAGCCCCACGGGTGAAAAGCACCGAAGGGCTTTCTTT. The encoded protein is CASSPTGEKHRRAFF.

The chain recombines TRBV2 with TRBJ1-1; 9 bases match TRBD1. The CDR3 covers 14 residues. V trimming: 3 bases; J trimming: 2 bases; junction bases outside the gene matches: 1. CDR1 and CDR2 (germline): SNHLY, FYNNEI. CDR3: CASSEGQGNTEAFF. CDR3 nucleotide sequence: TGTGCCAGCAGTGAGGGACAGGGAAACACTGAAGCTTTCTTT. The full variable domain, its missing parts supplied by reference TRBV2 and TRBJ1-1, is EPEVTQTPSHQVTQMGQEVILRCVPISNHLYFYWYRQILGQKVEFLVSFYNNEISEKSEIFDDQFSVERPDGSNFTLKIRSTKLEDSAMYFCASSEGQGNTEAFFGQGTRLTVV.

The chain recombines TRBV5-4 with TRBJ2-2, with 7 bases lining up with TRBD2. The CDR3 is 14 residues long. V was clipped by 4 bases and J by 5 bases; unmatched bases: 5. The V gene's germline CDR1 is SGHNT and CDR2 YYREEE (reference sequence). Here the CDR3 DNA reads TGTGCCAGCAGCAGAGCGGGAAATACCGGGGAGCTGTTTTTT. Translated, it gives CASSRAGNTGELFF.

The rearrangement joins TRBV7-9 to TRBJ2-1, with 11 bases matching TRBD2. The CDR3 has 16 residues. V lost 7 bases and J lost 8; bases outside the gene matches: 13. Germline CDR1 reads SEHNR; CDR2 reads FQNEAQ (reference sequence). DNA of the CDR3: TGTGCCAGCACCTCCCTTTTAGCGGGAGGGCCTGATGAGCAGTTCTTC. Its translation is CASTSLLAGGPDEQFF.

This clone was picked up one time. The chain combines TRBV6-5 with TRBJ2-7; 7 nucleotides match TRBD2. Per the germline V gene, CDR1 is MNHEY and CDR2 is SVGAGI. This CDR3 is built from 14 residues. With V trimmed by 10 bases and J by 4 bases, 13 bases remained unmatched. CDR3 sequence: CATRKASGTYEQYF. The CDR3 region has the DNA TGTGCCACGAGGAAAGCGAGCGGGACGTACGAGCAGTACTTC.

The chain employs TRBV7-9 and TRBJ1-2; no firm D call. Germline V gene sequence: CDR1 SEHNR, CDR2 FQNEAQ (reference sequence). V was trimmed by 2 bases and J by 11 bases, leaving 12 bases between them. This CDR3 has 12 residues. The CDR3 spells CASSLSRVGYTF. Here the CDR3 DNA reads TGTGCCAGCAGCTTATCGAGGGTGGGGTACACCTTC.

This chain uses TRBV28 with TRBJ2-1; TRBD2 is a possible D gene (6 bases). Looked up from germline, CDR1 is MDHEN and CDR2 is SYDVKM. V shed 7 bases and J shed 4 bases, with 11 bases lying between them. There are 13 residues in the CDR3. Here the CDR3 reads CASTPREYNEQFF. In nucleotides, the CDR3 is TGTGCCAGCACTCCCCGGGAGTACAATGAGCAGTTCTTC.

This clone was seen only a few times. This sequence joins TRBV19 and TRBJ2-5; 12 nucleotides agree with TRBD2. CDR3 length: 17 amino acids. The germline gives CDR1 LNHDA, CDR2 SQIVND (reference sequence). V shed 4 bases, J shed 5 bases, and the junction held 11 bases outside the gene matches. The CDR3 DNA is TGTGCCAGTAGTAAAAACTCCGGGACTAGCGGGTGGGAGACCCAGTACTTC. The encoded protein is CASSKNSGTSGWETQYF.

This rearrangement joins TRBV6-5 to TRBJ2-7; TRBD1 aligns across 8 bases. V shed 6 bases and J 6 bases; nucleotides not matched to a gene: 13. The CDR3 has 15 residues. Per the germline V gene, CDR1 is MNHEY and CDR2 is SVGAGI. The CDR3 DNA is TGTGCCAGCAGCCATCCCTCAGGGGGCCCCGGCGAGCAGTACTTC. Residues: CASSHPSGGPGEQYF.